Reported below is one T cell receptor beta chain. This specimen belongs to a study of blood T cell repertoires in COVID-19. The wider study: The study drew acute and convalescent COVID-19 samples from the United States, Italy and Spain. From T cells, B-cell-depleted T cells, or PBMCs came the material, which was cDNA or gDNA.

Authors' methods: Amplifying reference gene primers gave estimates of nucleated cell counts. Sequencing was performed with immunoSEQ multiplex PCR; in TCRdb, only in-frame clones are kept and a portion is missing. V and J calls plus clone size are reproduced from that table; the DNA served to infer D and trimming. The sample includes about 280,000 clones, approximately 85% seen only once; the top ten take less than 6.5%. The V and J ends lost 4 bases and 1 base respectively, with 8 bases between them. Looked up from germline, CDR1 is SGHRS and CDR2 is YFSETQ. This CDR3 contains 13 residues. The TCR comes from a man between 45 and 60 years old with active or convalescent COVID-19. The chain carries TRBV5-1 and TRBJ1-1; no clear D gene. The material sequenced was peripheral blood. The CDR3 loop is CASSLLENTEAFF. The CDR3 bases are TGCGCCAGCAGCCTGCTAGAGAACACTGAAGCTTTCTTT.